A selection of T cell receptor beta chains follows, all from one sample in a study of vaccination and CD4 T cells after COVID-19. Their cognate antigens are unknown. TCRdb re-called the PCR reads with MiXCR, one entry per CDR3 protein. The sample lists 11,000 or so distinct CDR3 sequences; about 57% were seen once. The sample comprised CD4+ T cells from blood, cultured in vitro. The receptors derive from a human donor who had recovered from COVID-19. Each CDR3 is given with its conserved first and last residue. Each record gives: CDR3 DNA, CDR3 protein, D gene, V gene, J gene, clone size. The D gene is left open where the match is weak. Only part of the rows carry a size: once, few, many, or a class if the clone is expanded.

TGTGCCAGCAGTCATCTTTGGGGGGGGACTAACACCGGGGAGCTGTTTTTT	CASSHLWGGTNTGELFF	TRBD2	TRBV27	TRBJ2-2	few
TGCAGCGTTAGACAGGGGTGGACCACTGAAGCTTTCTTT	CSVRQGWTTEAFF	TRBD1	TRBV29-1	TRBJ1-1	.
TGCAGTGCTAGAGAAGAAACCGGGACTAGCGGGACCGCTGCTCCCTACGAGCAGTACTTC	CSAREETGTSGTAAPYEQYF	TRBD2	TRBV20-1	TRBJ2-7	.
TGCAGTGCTAGTGGGGACAGGGGACGGACAGATACGCAGTATTTT	CSASGDRGRTDTQYF	TRBD1	TRBV20-1	TRBJ2-3	.
TGTGCCAGCAGTTTGAGGGCAGGGGGCAGAGATACGCAGTATTTT	CASSLRAGGRDTQYF	TRBD1	TRBV12-3/TRBV12-4	TRBJ2-3	.
TGTGCCAGCAGCGCCTCAGGGTCGGGTCAGCCCCAGCATTTT	CASSASGSGQPQHF	.	TRBV9	TRBJ1-5	.
TGTGCCAGCGCCAAGGGGGAAGGCTACACCTTC	CASAKGEGYTF	.	TRBV7-9	TRBJ1-2	.
TGTGCCAGCAGTGATAGGACAGGGGAAGACGAGCAGTACTTC	CASSDRTGEDEQYF	TRBD1	TRBV25-1	TRBJ2-7	.
TGTGCCACCCGGCTAGGGGGGTTCAACACTGAAGCTTTCTTT	CATRLGGFNTEAFF	.	TRBV6-1	TRBJ1-1	few
TGTGCCAGCAGTTTAGTGGTGAAGACAGGGGGTTCTGAAGCTTTCTTT	CASSLVVKTGGSEAFF	TRBD1	TRBV28	TRBJ1-1	.
TGTGCCAGCAGCTTGTTTGGGTCGAACACTGAAGCTTTCTTT	CASSLFGSNTEAFF	.	TRBV5-5	TRBJ1-1	.
TGCAGTGCTAGTTCGGCAGCAACTAATGAAAAACTGTTTTTT	CSASSAATNEKLFF	.	TRBV20-1	TRBJ1-4	.
TGTGCCAGCAGTTCCCCTCTAGGGTTGAGCGAGCAGTTCTTC	CASSSPLGLSEQFF	.	TRBV27	TRBJ2-1	once
TGTGCCTGGAGCGGCGCGGGGTTCGGAAACACCATATATTTT	CAWSGAGFGNTIYF	.	TRBV30	TRBJ1-3	.
TGTGCCAGCAGCTCCCGGGGGAGGGGTGTGCACTATGGCTACACCTTC	CASSSRGRGVHYGYTF	.	TRBV12-3/TRBV12-4	TRBJ1-2	few
TGCGCCAGCAGCCAAGATGTCATAGGACAACTCTCTGGAAACACCATATATTTT	CASSQDVIGQLSGNTIYF	.	TRBV4-3	TRBJ1-3	.
TGTGCCAGCTCATTGGGACAGGGAGATAATTCACCCCTCCACTTT	CASSLGQGDNSPLHF	TRBD1	TRBV18	TRBJ1-6	.
TGTGCCAGCAGTTACGGGACTAGGAACACCGGGGAGCTGTTTTTT	CASSYGTRNTGELFF	TRBD2	TRBV6-5	TRBJ2-2	.
TGTGCCAGCAGCTTAGGGACTGGCTCCTACAATGAGCAGTTCTTC	CASSLGTGSYNEQFF	.	TRBV7-9	TRBJ2-1	.
TGCAGTGCTCACGGGGCCAACGTCCTGACTTTC	CSAHGANVLTF	.	TRBV20-1	TRBJ2-6	few
TGTGCCAGCAGTTACGACAGGAACTATGGCTACACCTTC	CASSYDRNYGYTF	.	TRBV6-5	TRBJ1-2	few
TGTGCCAGCAGCTTAGAAGGACCTGGGGCCAACGTCCTGACTTTC	CASSLEGPGANVLTF	.	TRBV7-2	TRBJ2-6	.
TGTGCCTGGAGTACCAGCGGGAGTGGTAATGAGCAGTTCTTC	CAWSTSGSGNEQFF	TRBD2	TRBV30	TRBJ2-1	.
TGCAGCACAACTCCCGGGGGCTCCAATGAGCAGTTCTTC	CSTTPGGSNEQFF	.	TRBV20-1	TRBJ2-1	once
TGCAGTGCGGAAACATCAGATACGCAGTATTTT	CSAETSDTQYF	.	TRBV20-1	TRBJ2-3	.
TGTGCCAGTAGTATAACAACTAGAGCTGAGCAGTTCTTC	CASSITTRAEQFF	.	TRBV19	TRBJ2-1	.
TGCAGTGCTAGGGATACAGGGAGCTATGGCTACACCTTC	CSARDTGSYGYTF	.	TRBV20-1	TRBJ1-2	few
TGTGCCAGCAAAGTTGAGGCCCAGGCCACCGGGGAGCTGTTTTTT	CASKVEAQATGELFF	.	TRBV6-1	TRBJ2-2	few
TGTGCCAGCAGCAAACTTGAGTACCAAGAGACCCAGTACTTC	CASSKLEYQETQYF	.	TRBV21-1	TRBJ2-5	few
TGTGCCAGCAGTGAAAAGTTTGGGACAGGGTCTGACATTCAGTACTTC	CASSEKFGTGSDIQYF	TRBD1	TRBV6-1	TRBJ2-4	.
TGTGCCAGCAGCTTAGCGCAGAACACCGGGGAGCTGTTTTTT	CASSLAQNTGELFF	.	TRBV7-2	TRBJ2-2	few
TGTGCCAGCAGTGACAACACTGGAAGCAATCAGCCCCAGCATTTT	CASSDNTGSNQPQHF	.	TRBV28	TRBJ1-5	.
TGTGCCTGGGATACAGGGGTTCGAAACACCATATATTTT	CAWDTGVRNTIYF	TRBD1	TRBV30	TRBJ1-3	.
TGTGCCAGCAGCCCACTCAGGGGGAACTACAATGAGCAGTTCTTC	CASSPLRGNYNEQFF	TRBD1	TRBV7-9	TRBJ2-1	once
TGTGCCAGCAGGCCCGGGACAGGGGGACGCGCCGGGGAGCTGTTTTTT	CASRPGTGGRAGELFF	TRBD1	TRBV6-1	TRBJ2-2	.
TGTGCCTGGAGTGTAGGGGGTAGAGAGACCCAGTACTTC	CAWSVGGRETQYF	.	TRBV30	TRBJ2-5	few
TGTGCCAGCAGTGAGGGTGGCGAGCAGTACTTC	CASSEGGEQYF	.	TRBV6-1	TRBJ2-7	once
TGCGCCAGCAGCCCCCCACTAGCGGGAGGAGTCAATGAGCAGTTCTTC	CASSPPLAGGVNEQFF	TRBD2	TRBV5-1	TRBJ2-1	.
TGTGCCAGCAGTGACTCGAGGGGGGCGGATGAGCAGTTCTTC	CASSDSRGADEQFF	.	TRBV6-4	TRBJ2-1	.
TGCAGTGCTAGTCCGGCTGGCGCAGGGATCGGGGAGACCCAGTACTTC	CSASPAGAGIGETQYF	.	TRBV20-1	TRBJ2-5	.
TGTGCCAGCAGTTTACTAATGGCCAACCCTAGCACAGATACGCAGTATTTT	CASSLLMANPSTDTQYF	.	TRBV28	TRBJ2-3	.
TGTGCCAGCAGCTTACAAAACTATGGCTACACCTTC	CASSLQNYGYTF	.	TRBV7-9	TRBJ1-2	few
TGTGCCAGCAGTATCAGTAGCACAGATACGCAGTATTTT	CASSISSTDTQYF	.	TRBV7-3	TRBJ2-3	.
TGTGCCACCCTGACAGGGTACGAGCAGTACTTC	CATLTGYEQYF	TRBD1	TRBV24-1	TRBJ2-7	few
TGTGCCAACAGTGACCGGCCTAGCGGGGATTCCACAGATACGCAGTATTTT	CANSDRPSGDSTDTQYF	TRBD2	TRBV6-4	TRBJ2-3	.
TGTGCCAGCAGCTTTGTACAGGGCGAGACCCAGTACTTC	CASSFVQGETQYF	.	TRBV7-9	TRBJ2-5	.
TGCGCCAGCAGCTTGGACAGGGGGGACTACGAGCAGTACTTC	CASSLDRGDYEQYF	TRBD1	TRBV5-1	TRBJ2-7	.
TGTGCCAGCAATGGCGGGAGGGCCTACGAGCAGTACTTC	CASNGGRAYEQYF	TRBD2	TRBV27	TRBJ2-7	.
TGTGCCAGCAGCTTAGGGACCGGGACGCCTGGAAACACCATATATTTT	CASSLGTGTPGNTIYF	.	TRBV11-1	TRBJ1-3	.
TGTGCCAGCACCCCCGCCGGGAGGGGGGGGGATACGCAGTATTTT	CASTPAGRGGDTQYF	TRBD2	TRBV27	TRBJ2-3	.
TGTGCCAGTAGTATACCAGCGGGAGACGAGCAGTACTTC	CASSIPAGDEQYF	TRBD2	TRBV19	TRBJ2-7	.
TGCGCCAGCAGCTTGGAGGCGGAGACCCAGTACTTC	CASSLEAETQYF	.	TRBV5-1	TRBJ2-5	.